This paragraph reports one T cell receptor beta chain. This CDR3 has 19 residues. J was trimmed by 0 bases and V by 3 bases; bases with no gene match: 12. Germline values: CDR1 MNHEY, CDR2 SMNVEV (reference sequence). The data stem from a study of blood T cell repertoires in COVID-19. Across the study: T cells, B-cell-depleted T cells, or PBMCs provided the cDNA or gDNA that served as material.

Two negative PCRs, clearance, or symptom resolution had been documented for recovered Cohort 3 donors. Study processing details: For nucleated cells, counts were estimated from reference gene primer amplification. Method: immunoSEQ multiplex PCR; TCRdb's copy keeps in-frame clones and lacks some. D and trimming come from the DNA, and the V and J calls and clone size come from that table. The sample has about 410,000 clones, roughly 86% seen once. Source material: PBMCs or T cells enriched from blood (not recorded which). The genes are TRBV27 and TRBJ1-2; 11 bases line up with TRBD1. The origin of this receptor is a woman between 25 and 40 years old who had recovered from COVID-19. The CDR3 spells CASSFKAGTGGLANYGYTF. The CDR3 DNA reads TGTGCCAGCAGTTTCAAAGCCGGGACAGGGGGTTTAGCTAACTATGGCTACACCTTC.